The subject of this entry is one T cell receptor beta chain. Its antigen is not identified. This sample was included in a study of PD-1 blockade in classical Hodgkin lymphoma. Libraries were prepared by immunoSEQ multiplex PCR; TCRdb keeps only in-frame clonotypes and omits some of them. Seen here are 30,000 or so clones, 60% to 80% observed once, and the top ten hold almost 4%. Study-level points and caveats: CD4+ TCR diversity rose significantly by C4D1, and CD8+ TCR diversity did not.

Each patient relapsed following autologous stem cell transplantation, and prior brentuximab vedotin exposure differed. Responses achieved at best were complete response, partial response or progressive disease. V was cut by 2 bases and J by 1 base, with 5 bases left in between. The CDR3 runs 13 residues. Germline-derived CDR1 and CDR2 are KGHSH and LQKENI. The chain couples TRBV18 to TRBJ2-5; D is ambiguous. The TCR was taken from a human donor with classical Hodgkin lymphoma. The material sequenced was peripheral blood mononuclear cells (PBMCs), taken before the second cycle of nivolumab. CDR3 sequence: CASSPNSQETQYF. The DNA of the CDR3 is TGTGCCAGCTCACCAAACAGCCAAGAGACCCAGTACTTC. Based on the CDR3 plus reference TRBV18 and TRBJ2-5, the full variable domain is NAGVMQNPRHLVRRRGQEARLRCSPMKGHSHVYWYRQLPEEGLKFMVYLQKENIIDESGMPKERFSAEFPKEGPSILRIQQVVRGDSAAYFCASSPNSQETQYFGPGTRLLVL.